This T cell receptor (beta chain) was sequenced for a study of T cells in Graves' hyperthyroidism and ophthalmopathy. The source material, RNA transcripts, was used to amplify TCR beta CDR3 regions. RT-PCR in the first round (using the HTBI primer set) targeted the TCR CDR3. Each CDR3 protein is one row after TCRdb ran MiXCR on the multiplex PCR reads. The table includes some 350,000 distinct CDR3 sequences, less than 20% detected once. CDR1 and CDR2 (germline): SGHTA, FQGNSA. This CDR3 contains 19 residues. The junction had 17 bases not matched to a gene; V was cut back by 1 base and J by 4 bases. This clonotype has at least ten counts.

The sample was blood. This chain uses TRBV7-2 with TRBJ2-3; 7 bases are a match to TRBD2. The receptor was derived from a woman aged 18-29 years with Graves' hyperthyroidism that later progressed to Graves' ophthalmopathy. The CDR3 sequence is CASSLGTFRDYRTSDTQYF. Here the CDR3 DNA reads TGTGCCAGCAGCTTAGGAACCTTTAGGGACTACAGAACGTCAGATACGCAGTATTTT.